Below, 22 T cell receptor beta chains from the same sample are listed, as sequenced in a study of blood T cell repertoires in COVID-19. Here immunoSEQ multiplex PCR was the method, and the copy in TCRdb shows in-frame clones only, minus some. Found here are 200,000 to 300,000 clones, 86% of them singletons; the top ten hold roughly 3.3%. The sequencing input was PBMCs or T cells enriched from blood (not recorded which). These TCRs come from a woman aged 40-49 years with acute COVID-19.

This clone was counted a few times. The rearrangement links TRBV6-1 to TRBJ1-1; D gene ambiguous. Trimming took off 1 base at V and 10 bases at J, with 7 bases between the two ends. This CDR3 is 11 amino acids long. Germline values: CDR1 MNHNS, CDR2 SASEGT. This CDR3 reads CASSEVSGAFF. The CDR3, as DNA: TGTGCCAGCAGTGAAGTCAGTGGAGCTTTCTTT.

The genes are TRBV6-5 and TRBJ1-1; D might be TRBD1 (5 bases). Trimming took 6 bases from V and 4 from J, leaving 18 bases between them. Germline CDR1 and CDR2: MNHEY and SVGAGI. The CDR3 extends over 15 amino acids. Written as DNA, the CDR3 is TGTGCCAGCAGGACCGGGCGGGAGGGGAGCACTGAAGCTTTCTTT. Translated, it gives CASRTGREGSTEAFF.

This chain uses TRBV9 with TRBJ2-1; unclear D gene. Germline V gene sequence: CDR1 SGDLS, CDR2 YYNGEE. Trimming stripped 0 bases from V and 1 base from J, with 8 bases between. CDR3 length equals 15 residues. The CDR3 region is CASSVGLGSYNEQFF. In DNA, the CDR3 is TGTGCCAGCAGCGTAGGTCTAGGATCCTACAATGAGCAGTTCTTC.

The J gene is TRBJ1-2, the V gene TRBV6-1, with D tentatively TRBD1 (5 bases). CDR1 and CDR2 from the germline V gene are MNHNS and SASEGT. The CDR3 loop spans 14 amino acids. V lost 2 bases to trimming and J lost 3 bases, with 10 bases between them. This CDR3 reads CASSEYQGDYGYTF. CDR3 coding DNA: TGTGCCAGCAGTGAATATCAGGGCGACTATGGCTACACCTTC.

The chain couples TRBV7-6 to TRBJ2-1, with TRBD2 identical over 11 bases. Per germline, CDR1 SGHVS and CDR2 FNYEAQ. V shed 2 bases, J shed 9 bases, and the junction held 12 bases outside the gene matches. The CDR3 is 17 residues long. DNA of the CDR3: TGTGCCAGCAGCTTAATGGGCTTGAGTAGCGGGAGGGTTGAGCAGTTCTTC. Translated: CASSLMGLSSGRVEQFF.

The genes are TRBV18 and TRBJ1-4, with a weak D call TRBD1 (6 bases). The germline CDR1 and CDR2 sequences are KGHSH and LQKENI. This CDR3 is built from 15 residues. Trimming stripped 3 bases from V and 4 bases from J, with 12 bases between. The CDR3 is CASSPEDSHNEKLFF. The CDR3 DNA is TGTGCCAGCTCACCTGAGGACAGTCATAATGAAAAACTGTTTTTT.

This clone occurred once. The CDR3 sequence is CASSSLSGADTQYF. For the CDR3, the DNA is TGTGCCAGCAGCTCTCTTTCGGGGGCAGATACGCAGTATTTT. The chain joins TRBV5-5 to TRBJ2-3, with D perhaps TRBD2 (6 bases). Germline values: CDR1 SGHKS, CDR2 YYEKEE (reference sequence). The length of the CDR3 is 14 residues. Trimming stripped 3 bases from V and 4 bases from J, with 12 bases between.

The J gene is TRBJ1-2, the V gene TRBV6-5; 7 bases match TRBD1. J was trimmed by 4 bases and V by 10 bases; bases with no gene match: 3. The CDR3 length is 11 residues. CDR1 and CDR2 from the germline V gene are MNHEY and SVGAGI. The CDR3 coding sequence is TGTGCCACCGGGACAGTCTATGGCTACACCTTC. Translating it yields CATGTVYGYTF.

V and J are TRBV7-8 and TRBJ2-6, with D possibly matching TRBD1 (6 bases). The germline V gene encodes CDR1 SGHVS and CDR2 FQNEAQ. This CDR3 region has 17 residues. Trimming cost V 4 bases and J 1 base, with 14 bases left between them. The DNA of the CDR3 is TGTGCCAGCAGCTCCTTGGGGGCAATTTCTGGGGCCAACGTCCTGACTTTC. This sequence encodes CASSSLGAISGANVLTF.

The chain employs TRBV5-1 and TRBJ2-1; the D is unclear. Germline assignment: CDR1 SGHRS and CDR2 YFSETQ. The CDR3 has 13 residues. V shed 4 bases and J shed 4 bases, with 9 bases lying between them. CDR3 bases: TGCGCCAGCAGCGCCGACACTTACAATGAGCAGTTCTTC. Residues: CASSADTYNEQFF.

The V gene is TRBV11-2, the J gene TRBJ1-1; no firm D call. Trimming removed 1 base at V and 0 bases at J, with 3 bases between. The CDR3 runs 13 residues. The V gene's germline CDR1 is SGHAT and CDR2 FQNNGV. The CDR3 is CASSLALNTEAFF. The CDR3 region has the DNA TGTGCCAGCAGCTTAGCATTGAACACTGAAGCTTTCTTT.

This clone showed up many times. The CDR3 is CASRKLRGLAGEGPSYEQYF. Here the CDR3 DNA reads TGCGCCAGCCGAAAATTGAGGGGGCTAGCGGGAGAAGGCCCCTCCTACGAGCAGTACTTC. The chain combines TRBV10-1 with TRBJ2-7; 10 bases map to TRBD2. The CDR3 runs to 20 residues. CDR1 is WNHNN, CDR2 SYGVQD, per germline (reference sequence). Unmatched junction bases numbered 22, after V lost 8 bases and J lost 0 bases.

The chain carries TRBV10-3 and TRBJ2-5, with D uncertain. The CDR3 is 14 residues long. The V end lost 2 bases, the J end lost 5 bases, and 12 bases lay between the germline ends. Per germline, CDR1 ENHRY and CDR2 SYGVKD. The CDR3 region is CAISETITPETQYF. For the CDR3, the DNA is TGTGCCATCAGTGAGACTATTACCCCTGAGACCCAGTACTTC.

This clone was observed a handful of times. In the same sample, other DNA sequences code for this CDR3. This rearrangement joins TRBV14 to TRBJ1-1; 8 nucleotides line up with TRBD1. The CDR3 contains 15 residues. The V gene's germline CDR1 is SGHDN and CDR2 FVKESK. V shed 4 bases, J shed 1 base, and the junction held 5 bases outside the gene matches. The CDR3 region is CASSLITGGNTEAFF. The DNA for the CDR3 is TGTGCCAGCAGCCTTATTACAGGGGGGAACACTGAAGCTTTCTTT.

This clone was counted between two and nine times. V usage is TRBV6-1 and J usage is TRBJ2-1; D is uncertain. CDR3 length equals 14 residues. Looked up from germline, CDR1 is MNHNS and CDR2 is SASEGT. With 0 bases removed from V and 8 bases from J, the gap between germline ends came to 11 bases. The CDR3 sequence: CASSEALIFYEQFF. Written as DNA, the CDR3 is TGTGCCAGCAGTGAAGCGCTAATTTTTTATGAGCAGTTCTTC.

The chain recombines TRBV11-2 with TRBJ2-1; the match to TRBD2 covers 8 bases. Germline CDR1 and CDR2: SGHAT and FQNNGV. The CDR3 sequence is 13 residues long. Unmatched junction bases numbered 7, after V lost 6 bases and J lost 9 bases. The CDR3 DNA reads TGTGCCAGCAGATCCGGACTAGCTGTTGAGCAGTTCTTC. It translates to CASRSGLAVEQFF.

The chain carries TRBV11-2 and TRBJ2-7, with TRBD2 matching 9 bases. Losses at the gene ends were 3 bases for V and 2 bases for J; bases not matched to a gene: 2. Germline V gene data show CDR1 as SGHAT and CDR2 as FQNNGV. CDR3 size: 14 residues. Here the CDR3 reads CASSLTSGTYEQYF. Written as DNA, the CDR3 is TGTGCCAGCAGCTTGACTAGCGGTACCTACGAGCAGTACTTC.

The chain is built from TRBV6-5 and TRBJ1-4; no clear D gene. Germline V gene data show CDR1 as MNHEY and CDR2 as SVGAGI. The CDR3 has 13 amino acids. The V end was cut by 6 bases, the J end by 7 bases, with 12 bases between. CDR3 nucleotide sequence: TGTGCCAGCAGCGGAGGGTCGACTGAAAAACTGTTTTTT. Translating it yields CASSGGSTEKLFF.

J is TRBJ1-1 and V is TRBV12-3 or TRBV12-4; the D is unclear. This CDR3 spans 13 amino acids. Trimming cost V 5 bases and J 6 bases, with 13 bases left between them. The CDR3, as DNA: TGTGCCAGCAGTGCCGAGCGGAGCTCTGAAGCTTTCTTT. This sequence encodes CASSAERSSEAFF.

The V and J genes are TRBV3-1 (or the pseudogene TRBV3-2) and TRBJ1-5, with 7 bases matching TRBD1. V lost 6 bases, J lost 3 bases, and 2 bases stayed unmatched. The CDR3 sequence is 13 residues long. Germline V gene lookup returns CDR1 LGHDT and CDR2 YNNKEL (reference sequence). This CDR3 is CASSTGDNQPQHF. The CDR3 DNA reads as TGTGCCAGCAGTACAGGGGACAATCAGCCCCAGCATTTT.

The chain has TRBV14 and TRBJ1-1; 7 positions agree with TRBD1. V lost 3 bases and J lost 4; bases outside the gene matches: 8. The CDR3 is 15 residues long. Germline loops: CDR1 SGHDN, CDR2 FVKESK. The CDR3 DNA reads TGTGCCAGCAGCCATGAAGGGGGCTGGGGCACTGAAGCTTTCTTT. It is translated as CASSHEGGWGTEAFF.

The V gene is TRBV6-2 or TRBV6-3, the J gene TRBJ1-2; D is unclear. Trimming pared 2 bases from V and 4 bases from J, leaving 14 bases between. The CDR3 extends over 15 amino acids. The germline V gene encodes CDR1 MNHEY and CDR2 SVGEGT. The DNA of the CDR3 is TGTGCCAGCAGTTACAACAGCCAGGCGATCTATGGCTACACCTTC. Amino acid sequence: CASSYNSQAIYGYTF.